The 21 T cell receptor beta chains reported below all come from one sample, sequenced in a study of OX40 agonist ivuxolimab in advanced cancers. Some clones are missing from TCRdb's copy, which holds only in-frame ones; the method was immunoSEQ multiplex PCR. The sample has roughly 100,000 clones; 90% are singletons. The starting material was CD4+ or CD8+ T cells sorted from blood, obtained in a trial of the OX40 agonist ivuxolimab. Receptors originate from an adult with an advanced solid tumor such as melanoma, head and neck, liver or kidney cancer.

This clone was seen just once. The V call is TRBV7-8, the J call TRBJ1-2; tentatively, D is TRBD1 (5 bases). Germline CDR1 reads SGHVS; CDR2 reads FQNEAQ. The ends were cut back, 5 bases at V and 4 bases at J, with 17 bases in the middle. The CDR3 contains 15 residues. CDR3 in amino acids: CASSRGRLTPYGYTF. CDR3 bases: TGTGCCAGCAGCAGGGGTAGGTTAACCCCCTATGGCTACACCTTC.

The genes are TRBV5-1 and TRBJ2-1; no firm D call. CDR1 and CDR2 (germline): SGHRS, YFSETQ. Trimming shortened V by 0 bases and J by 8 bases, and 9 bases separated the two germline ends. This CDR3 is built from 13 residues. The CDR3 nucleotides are TGCGCCAGCAGCTTGGAGGGCCGACATGAGCAGTTCTTC. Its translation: CASSLEGRHEQFF.

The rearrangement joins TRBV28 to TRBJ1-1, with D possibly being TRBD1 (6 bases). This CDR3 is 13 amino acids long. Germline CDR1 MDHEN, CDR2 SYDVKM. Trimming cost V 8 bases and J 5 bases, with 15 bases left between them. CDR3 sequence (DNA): TGTGCCAGCCGCAGGGGCAAGGAAACTGAAGCTTTCTTT. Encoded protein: CASRRGKETEAFF.

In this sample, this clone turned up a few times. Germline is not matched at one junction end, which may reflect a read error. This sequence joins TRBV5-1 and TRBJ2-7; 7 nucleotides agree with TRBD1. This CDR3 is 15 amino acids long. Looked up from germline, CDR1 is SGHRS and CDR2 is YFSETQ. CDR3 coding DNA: TGCGCCAGCAGCTTGGGGGGGACAGCCTCCCACGAGCAGTACTTC. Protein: CASSLGGTASHEQYF.

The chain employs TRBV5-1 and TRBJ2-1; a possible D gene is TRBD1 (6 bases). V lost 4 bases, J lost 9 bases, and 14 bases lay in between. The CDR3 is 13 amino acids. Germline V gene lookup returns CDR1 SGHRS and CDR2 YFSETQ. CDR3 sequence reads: CASSLGTPIEQFF. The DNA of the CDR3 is TGCGCCAGCAGCCTGGGGACACCAATTGAGCAGTTCTTC. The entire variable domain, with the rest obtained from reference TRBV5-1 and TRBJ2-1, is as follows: KAGVTQTPRYLIKTRGQQVTLSCSPISGHRSVSWYQQTPGQGLQFLFEYFSETQRNKGNFPGRFSGRQFSNSRSEMNVSTLELGDSALYLCASSLGTPIEQFFGPGTRLTVL.

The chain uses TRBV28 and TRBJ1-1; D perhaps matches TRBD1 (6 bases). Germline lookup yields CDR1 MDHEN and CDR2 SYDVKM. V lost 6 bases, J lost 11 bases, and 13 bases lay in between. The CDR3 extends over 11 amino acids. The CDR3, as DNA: TGTGCCAGCAGGGTTCAGGGGATGGCTTTCTTT. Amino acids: CASRVQGMAFF.

The CDR3 spells CASFRQARGYGYTF. In DNA form, the CDR3 reads TGTGCCAGCTTTAGACAGGCGAGGGGCTATGGCTACACCTTC. The gene calls are TRBV2 and TRBJ1-2, with D possibly being TRBD1 (6 bases). The V gene's germline CDR1 is SNHLY and CDR2 FYNNEI. This CDR3 is 14 amino acids long. V was shortened by 8 bases and J by 4 bases, with 17 bases between the two germline ends.

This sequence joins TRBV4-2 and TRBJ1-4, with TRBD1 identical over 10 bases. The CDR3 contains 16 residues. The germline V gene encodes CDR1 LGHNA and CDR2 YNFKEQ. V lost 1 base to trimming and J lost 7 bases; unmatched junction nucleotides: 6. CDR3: CASSQGGQGESEKLFF. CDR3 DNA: TGTGCCAGCAGCCAAGGTGGACAGGGGGAAAGTGAAAAACTGTTTTTT.

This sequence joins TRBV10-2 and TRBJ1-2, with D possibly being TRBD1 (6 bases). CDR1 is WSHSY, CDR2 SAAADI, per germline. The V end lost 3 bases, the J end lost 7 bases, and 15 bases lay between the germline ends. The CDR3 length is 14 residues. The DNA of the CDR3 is TGCGCCAGCAGTGAATCCGGGGGCATCTCTGGCTACACCTTC. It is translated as CASSESGGISGYTF.

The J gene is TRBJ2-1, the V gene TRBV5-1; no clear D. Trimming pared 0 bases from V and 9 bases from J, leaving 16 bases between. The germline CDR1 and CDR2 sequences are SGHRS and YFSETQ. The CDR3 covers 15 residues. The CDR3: CASSLGAVNPTEQFF. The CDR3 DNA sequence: TGCGCCAGCAGCTTGGGTGCGGTAAACCCTACTGAGCAGTTCTTC.

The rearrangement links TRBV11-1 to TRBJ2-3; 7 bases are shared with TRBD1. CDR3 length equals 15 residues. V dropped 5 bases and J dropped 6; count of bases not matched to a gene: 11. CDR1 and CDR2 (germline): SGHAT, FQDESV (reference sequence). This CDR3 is CASSLRTGDQDTQYF. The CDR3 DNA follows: TGTGCCAGCAGCCTCCGGACAGGAGACCAGGATACGCAGTATTTT.

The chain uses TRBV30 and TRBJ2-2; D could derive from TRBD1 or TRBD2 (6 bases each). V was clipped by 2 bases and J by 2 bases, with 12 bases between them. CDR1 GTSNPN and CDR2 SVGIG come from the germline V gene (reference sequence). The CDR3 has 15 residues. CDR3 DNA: TGTGCCTGGAGTCTCCAGGGGACTAACACCGGGGAGCTGTTTTTT. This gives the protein CAWSLQGTNTGELFF. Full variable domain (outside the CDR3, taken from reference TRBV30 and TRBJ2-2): SQTIHQWPATLVQPVGSPLSLECTVEGTSNPNLYWYRQAAGRGLQLLFYSVGIGQISSEVPQNLSASRPQDRQFILSSKKLLLSDSGFYLCAWSLQGTNTGELFFGEGSRLTVL.

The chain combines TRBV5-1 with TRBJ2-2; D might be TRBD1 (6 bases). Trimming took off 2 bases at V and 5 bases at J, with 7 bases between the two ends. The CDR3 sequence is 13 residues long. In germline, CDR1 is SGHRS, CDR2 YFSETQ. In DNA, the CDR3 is TGCGCCAGCAGCTTACAGGGTACCGGGGAGCTGTTTTTT. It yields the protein CASSLQGTGELFF.

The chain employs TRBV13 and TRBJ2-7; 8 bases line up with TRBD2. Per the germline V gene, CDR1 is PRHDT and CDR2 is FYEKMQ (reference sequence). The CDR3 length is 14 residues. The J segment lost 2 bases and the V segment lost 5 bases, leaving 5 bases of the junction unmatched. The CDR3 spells CASSAAGETYEQYF. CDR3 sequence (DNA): TGTGCCAGCAGCGCAGCGGGGGAAACCTACGAGCAGTACTTC.

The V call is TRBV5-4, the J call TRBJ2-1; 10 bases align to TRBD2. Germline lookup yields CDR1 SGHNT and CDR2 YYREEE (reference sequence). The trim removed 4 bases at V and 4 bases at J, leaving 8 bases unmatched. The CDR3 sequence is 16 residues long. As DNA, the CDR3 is TGTGCCAGCAGCCTCCGGGCTAGCGGGGGTTACAATGAGCAGTTCTTC. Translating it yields CASSLRASGGYNEQFF.

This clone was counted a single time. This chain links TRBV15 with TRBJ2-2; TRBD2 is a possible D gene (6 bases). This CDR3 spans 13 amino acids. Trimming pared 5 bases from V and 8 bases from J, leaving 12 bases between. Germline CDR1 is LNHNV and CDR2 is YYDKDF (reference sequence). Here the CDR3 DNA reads TGTGCCACCAGCGGGGGACTCTCGGGGGAGCTGTTTTTT. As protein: CATSGGLSGELFF.

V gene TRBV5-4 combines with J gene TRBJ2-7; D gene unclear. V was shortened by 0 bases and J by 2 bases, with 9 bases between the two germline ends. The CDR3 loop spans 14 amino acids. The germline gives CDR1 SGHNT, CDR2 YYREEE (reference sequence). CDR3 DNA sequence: TGTGCCAGCAGCTTGGCCTCTCAGGCCTACGAGCAGTACTTC. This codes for CASSLASQAYEQYF.

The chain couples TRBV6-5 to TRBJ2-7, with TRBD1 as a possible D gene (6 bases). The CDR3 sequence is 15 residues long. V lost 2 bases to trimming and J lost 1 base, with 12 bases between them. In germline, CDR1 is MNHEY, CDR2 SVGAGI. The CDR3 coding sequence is TGTGCCAGCAGTTACATGGGGGCCGCTTCCTACGAGCAGTACTTC. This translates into CASSYMGAASYEQYF.

The CDR3 DNA follows: TGTGCCATCAGTGACAAGGGGAACTATGGCTACACCTTC. Its protein is CAISDKGNYGYTF. This chain links TRBV10-3 with TRBJ1-2; TRBD1 is a possible D gene (5 bases). The CDR3 extends over 13 amino acids. The V end was cut by 3 bases, the J end by 2 bases, with 7 bases between. Germline CDR1 is ENHRY and CDR2 is SYGVKD.

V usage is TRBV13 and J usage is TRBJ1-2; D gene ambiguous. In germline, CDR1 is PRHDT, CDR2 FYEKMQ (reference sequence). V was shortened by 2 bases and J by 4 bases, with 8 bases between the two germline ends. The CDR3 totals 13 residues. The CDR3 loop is CASSLNYRYGYTF. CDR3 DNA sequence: TGTGCCAGCAGCTTAAATTACCGCTATGGCTACACCTTC.

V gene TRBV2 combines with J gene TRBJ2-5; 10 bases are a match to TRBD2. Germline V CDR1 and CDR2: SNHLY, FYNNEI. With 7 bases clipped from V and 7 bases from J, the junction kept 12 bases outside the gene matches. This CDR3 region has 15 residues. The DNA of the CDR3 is TGTGCCAGCAAAGGGGCGCAGGGACTAGCGACGACCCAGTACTTC. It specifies CASKGAQGLATTQYF.